Listed below are T cell receptor beta chains from one sample, sequenced in a study of T cell repertoires in cytomegalovirus infection. TCRdb passed the reads through MiXCR, listing each CDR3 protein once. The sample shows fewer than 200,000 distinct CDR3 sequences, roughly 14% of them seen only once. Material: PBMCs. Receptors were obtained from a human donor in good health (CMV status not recorded). Some clones in this sample may be carry-over from other donors' samples. Both conserved end residues are part of each CDR3. The D gene is left open where the match is weak. Clone size is given for some rows only: seen once, a few or many times, or a class if the clone is expanded.

size | J | D | V | CDR3 | DNA
many | TRBJ2-1 | TRBD1 | TRBV3-1 | CASSQTLGQSSYNEQFF | TGTGCCAGCAGCCAGACCCTGGGACAGAGCTCCTACAATGAGCAGTTCTTC
many | TRBJ2-7 | - | TRBV20-1 | CSARHTIRVGYEQYF | TGCAGTGCTAGACACACGATAAGAGTCGGCTACGAGCAGTACTTC
- | TRBJ2-7 | TRBD1 | TRBV28 | CASSLYGLQPDRLTYEQYF | TGTGCCAGCAGTTTATACGGCCTTCAGCCGGACAGGTTAACCTACGAGCAGTACTTC
few | TRBJ2-5 | TRBD2 | TRBV7-3 | CASSWTSGQETQYF | TGTGCCAGCAGCTGGACTAGCGGACAAGAGACCCAGTACTTC
many | TRBJ2-5 | TRBD2 | TRBV7-2 | CASSLLRGSGFETQYF | TGTGCCAGCAGCTTATTACGGGGTAGCGGGTTCGAGACCCAGTACTTC
many | TRBJ2-7 | TRBD2 | TRBV7-2 | CASSLRLAGSPYEQYF | TGTGCCAGCAGCTTAAGGCTAGCGGGAAGCCCCTACGAGCAGTACTTC
- | TRBJ1-5 | - | TRBV12-5 | CASGPWGVNQPQHF | TGTGCTAGTGGTCCGTGGGGGGTTAATCAGCCCCAGCATTTT
few | TRBJ1-1 | TRBD1 | TRBV20-1 | CSARDWGQKKTEAFF | TGCAGTGCTAGAGATTGGGGACAGAAAAAGACTGAAGCTTTCTTT
many | TRBJ2-3 | TRBD1 | TRBV18 | CASSPSTGGGTDTQYF | TGTGCCAGCTCACCCTCGACAGGGGGTGGCACAGATACGCAGTATTTT
- | TRBJ2-2 | - | TRBV29-1 | CSVMGSGELFF | TGCAGCGTTATGGGTTCCGGGGAGCTGTTTTTT
- | TRBJ2-3 | TRBD2 | TRBV20-1 | CSALGTSGRRDTQYF | TGCAGTGCACTGGGGACTAGCGGGAGAAGAGATACGCAGTATTTT
few | TRBJ2-2 | TRBD2 | TRBV2 | CASKGGPGELFF | TGTGCCAGCAAGGGAGGGCCCGGGGAGCTGTTTTTT
many | TRBJ2-1 | - | TRBV18 | CASSPLGHGNNEQFF | TGTGCCAGCTCACCGCTGGGTCACGGGAACAATGAGCAGTTCTTC
- | TRBJ1-2 | TRBD1 | TRBV20-1 | CSARVQGTYGYTF | TGCAGTGCTAGGGTACAGGGGACCTATGGCTACACCTTC
- | TRBJ2-2 | - | TRBV11-2 | CASSLDLGQGNTGELFF | TGTGCCAGCAGCTTAGATCTAGGGCAGGGGAACACCGGGGAGCTGTTTTTT
few | TRBJ2-1 | - | TRBV29-1 | CSVVKWGTPDNEQFF | TGCAGCGTCGTAAAATGGGGGACACCTGACAATGAGCAGTTCTTC
many | TRBJ2-3 | - | TRBV5-4 | CALGASSTDTQYF | TGTGCGCTGGGGGCTAGCAGCACAGATACGCAGTATTTT
- | TRBJ2-5 | - | TRBV25-1 | CASSVRETQYF | TGTGCCAGCAGTGTACGGGAGACCCAGTACTTC